This T cell receptor (beta chain) originates from a study of blood T cell repertoires in COVID-19 (dated by TCRdb to about 2020). Regarding the study in general: Samples from collaborators originated in the United States, Italy and Spain and spanned both the acute and convalescent phases of COVID-19. The material from the prospective study consisted of cDNA or gDNA derived from T cells, B-cell-depleted T cells, or PBMCs. Deeply sampled blood TCRbeta repertoires from subjects exposed to, actively infected with, or recovered from COVID-19 were included in the dataset. A freely available public database, intended as a resource for researchers studying the immune response to SARS-CoV-2, is where the repertoires were released. Samples were obtained from the ongoing ImmuneRACE study (first 160 participants) and from over 1,000 subjects provided by 6 global collaborators. Sample metadata almost always included a de-identified subject ID, COVID-19 status, age in years and sex. HLA class I and class II types, where available, came from metadata supplied by the sample provider rather than from assay-based typing.

TCRbeta CDR3 regions were amplified from genomic DNA using the immunoSEQ Assay, a bias-controlled multiplex PCR. The source study handled its data this way. Nucleated cell counts per sample were estimated from amplification of reference gene primers within the assay. To quantify the absolute abundance of each unique TCRbeta CDR3 rearrangement, sequence reads were collapsed and filtered. For each sample, productive Simpson clonality was calculated as the square root of Simpson's diversity index across productive rearrangements. Held by TCRdb, this immuneACCESS table contains in-frame sequences only and omits some clones. Under half of the omission traces to an unresolved V gene where checked; the cause of the rest is unknown. The V and J calls and the clone size are those of that table, but D and trimming were determined from the DNA. The sample table lists a few hundred thousand clones, roughly 82% of them with a count of one. The ten top clones hold about 9.7% of the sample.

On this clone: Its antigen is unknown. Because the CDR3's place on the DNA is in doubt, the DNA is left out and the CDR3 is given as listed by TCRdb.

The CDR3 measures 16 amino acids from cysteine to phenylalanine. Taken from the germline V gene, the CDR1 and CDR2 loops are LGHNT and FRNRAP. Study-wide findings and limitations: The quantity of clinical and demographic metadata differed by source and by participant and was supplied without curation.

Collaborating institutions collected whole blood in K2EDTA tubes following their own protocols. For TCRbeta analysis, collaborator samples were shipped as frozen whole blood, as isolated PBMCs, or as DNA extracted from either sample type. Sequences were obtained from peripheral blood. Recombination connected TRBV12-5 to TRBJ2-7; TRBD2 reflects the table's D call only, with no check against the DNA. The source of this sequence is a man in his fifties or sixties with active or convalescent COVID-19. The CDR3 has the sequence CALVEYWCGGHYEQYF.